One and the same sample provided the 32 T cell receptor beta chains below, sequenced in a study of blood T cell repertoires in COVID-19. Profiled with immunoSEQ multiplex PCR; TCRdb holds only in-frame clones, not every one. Here the sample spans approximately 330,000 clones, 65% to 90% being singletons. Sequenced material: PBMCs or T cells enriched from blood (not recorded which). The receptors stem from a woman aged 40 to 49 with acute COVID-19.

The chain joins TRBV11-1 to TRBJ1-2; TRBD1 is a possible D gene (6 bases). CDR3 length equals 14 residues. The germline V gene has CDR1 SGHAT and CDR2 FQDESV (reference sequence). Trimming removed 1 base from V and 8 bases from J, with 14 bases in between. CDR3: CASSLDGTGNGYTF. In nucleotides, the CDR3 is TGTGCCAGCAGCTTAGATGGAACAGGGAACGGCTACACCTTC.

In this sample, this clone turned up once. V is TRBV15 and J is TRBJ1-2; the D is unclear. Germline V gives CDR1 LNHNV, CDR2 YYDKDF (reference sequence). The CDR3 is 11 amino acids. V lost 5 bases to trimming and J lost 6 bases, with 7 bases between them. For the CDR3, the DNA is TGTGCCACCAGCGATCCTAATGGCTACACCTTC. Its protein is CATSDPNGYTF.

The rearrangement joins TRBV28 to TRBJ2-3; 7 positions agree with TRBD1. The CDR3 extends over 15 amino acids. The junction had 7 bases not matched to a gene; V was cut back by 2 bases and J by 5 bases. Germline V CDR1 and CDR2: MDHEN, SYDVKM. DNA for the CDR3: TGTGCCAGCAGTTTAATCGACAGGGATATAGATACGCAGTATTTT. The encoded protein is CASSLIDRDIDTQYF.

This chain links TRBV15 with TRBJ2-1, with TRBD2 identical over 7 bases. With V trimmed by 2 bases and J by 6 bases, 13 bases remained unmatched. The CDR3 loop spans 17 amino acids. Germline lookup yields CDR1 LNHNV and CDR2 YYDKDF (reference sequence). The CDR3 DNA reads TGTGCCACCAGCAGAATTCTCAACCCGGGACTAAGCAATGAGCAGTTCTTC. As protein: CATSRILNPGLSNEQFF.

CDR3 bases: TGCGCCAGCAGTCACCGGGACAGGGGGCACTACGAGCAGTACTTC. This sequence encodes CASSHRDRGHYEQYF. The V and J genes are TRBV23-1 and TRBJ2-7; 12 positions match TRBD1. TRBV23-1 is annotated as an ORF whose role is uncertain. This CDR3 spans 15 amino acids. J was trimmed by 3 bases and V by 3 bases; bases with no gene match: 3.

The J gene is TRBJ2-7, the V gene TRBV28; TRBD1 matches at 7 bases. Germline CDR1 and CDR2: MDHEN and SYDVKM. CDR3 length: 15 amino acids. J lost 1 base, V lost 7 bases, and 10 bases had no gene match. Here the CDR3 reads CASTPQTGFSYEQYF. In DNA, the CDR3 is TGTGCCAGCACCCCACAGACAGGGTTTTCCTACGAGCAGTACTTC.

The genes are TRBV5-1 and TRBJ2-1; D remains unclear. The ends were cut back, 1 base at V and 3 bases at J, with 11 bases in the middle. The CDR3 has 15 residues. CDR1 and CDR2 (germline): SGHRS, YFSETQ. CDR3 sequence reads: CASSLRSANYNEQFF. The CDR3 coding sequence is TGCGCCAGCAGCTTGCGGTCCGCGAACTACAATGAGCAGTTCTTC. The full variable domain, in which reference TRBV5-1 and TRBJ2-1 provide the parts outside the CDR3, is KAGVTQTPRYLIKTRGQQVTLSCSPISGHRSVSWYQQTPGQGLQFLFEYFSETQRNKGNFPGRFSGRQFSNSRSEMNVSTLELGDSALYLCASSLRSANYNEQFFGPGTRLTVL.

The rearrangement links TRBV7-9 to TRBJ1-2; 10 bases agree with TRBD1. Germline assignment: CDR1 SEHNR and CDR2 FQNEAQ (reference sequence). J lost 1 base, V lost 3 bases, and 5 bases had no gene match. CDR3 length: 16 residues. Written as DNA, the CDR3 is TGTGCCAGCAGCTTGAAGGGACAGGGGAATAACTATGGCTACACCTTC. Translating gives CASSLKGQGNNYGYTF. Drawing the rest from reference TRBV7-9 and TRBJ1-2, the complete variable domain is DTGVSQNPRHKITKRGQNVTFRCDPISEHNRLYWYRQTLGQGPEFLTYFQNEAQLEKSRLLSDRFSAERPKGSFSTLEIQRTEQGDSAMYLCASSLKGQGNNYGYTFGSGTRLTVV.

The chain employs TRBV15 and TRBJ2-6; TRBD1 aligns across 10 bases. Unmatched junction bases numbered 12, after V lost 3 bases and J lost 4 bases. This CDR3 is built from 19 residues. Germline CDR1 LNHNV, CDR2 YYDKDF (reference sequence). Here the CDR3 DNA reads TGTGCCACCAGCAGGGGACAGGGGCCAATTGGGGCCGGGGCCAACGTCCTGACTTTC. Translated: CATSRGQGPIGAGANVLTF.

The V call is TRBV11-3, the J call TRBJ1-2; D unresolved. There are 15 residues in the CDR3. Between the trimmed V and J ends, which lost 3 bases and 5 bases, there was a span of 16 bases. The germline V gene has CDR1 SGHNT and CDR2 YENEEA. The DNA of the CDR3 is TGTGCCAGCAGCTTTCTGACACACGAAGCTTATGGCTACACCTTC. Translation: CASSFLTHEAYGYTF. Based on the CDR3 plus reference TRBV11-3 and TRBJ1-2, the full variable domain is EAGVVQSPRYKIIEKKQPVAFWCNPISGHNTLYWYLQNLGQGPELLIRYENEEAVDDSQLPKDRFSAERLKGVDSTLKIQPAELGDSAVYLCASSFLTHEAYGYTFGSGTRLTVV.

The gene calls are TRBV29-1 and TRBJ1-2; weak D call: TRBD1 (5 bases). This CDR3 comprises 14 residues. V gave up 5 bases and J gave up 5 bases, with 18 bases separating them. Per germline, CDR1 SQVTM and CDR2 ANQGSEA. CDR3 coding DNA: TGCAGCGTTCCTAGATCTGTCGGGGGGTATGGCTACACCTTC. Its protein is CSVPRSVGGYGYTF.

The CDR3 DNA is TGTGCCAGCAGCTTCAGCCCACGGACTAGCGGGGGCCAAGAGACCCAGTACTTC. This translates into CASSFSPRTSGGQETQYF. V usage is TRBV7-2 and J usage is TRBJ2-5; 13 bases match TRBD2. The CDR3 is made up of 18 amino acids. Looked up from germline, CDR1 is SGHTA and CDR2 is FQGNSA. V shed 3 bases, J shed 1 base, and the junction held 8 bases outside the gene matches.

The rearrangement joins TRBV9 to TRBJ1-6; TRBD1 might be the D (5 bases). This CDR3 is built from 13 residues. V lost 4 bases, J lost 10 bases, and 12 bases lay in between. CDR1 SGDLS and CDR2 YYNGEE come from the germline V gene. The CDR3, as DNA: TGTGCCAGCAGCTCCAGGGAGGGGTCACCCCTCCACTTT. As protein: CASSSREGSPLHF.

This clone was recorded a few times. Other DNA sequences in this specimen translate into the identical CDR3. This chain joins TRBV7-9 and TRBJ1-1; a possible D gene is TRBD1 (5 bases). The CDR3 is made up of 14 amino acids. Trimming cost V 1 base and J 4 bases, with 10 bases left between them. CDR1 and CDR2 from the germline V gene are SEHNR and FQNEAQ (reference sequence). The CDR3 loop is CASSLDQGSTEAFF. As DNA, the CDR3 is TGTGCCAGCAGCTTAGATCAGGGTTCCACTGAAGCTTTCTTT.

The V and J genes are TRBV28 and TRBJ1-6; no clear D gene. The CDR3 sequence is 12 residues long. V dropped 4 bases and J dropped 11 bases, with 9 bases sitting between them. Looked up from germline, CDR1 is MDHEN and CDR2 is SYDVKM. The CDR3 loop reads CASSSIRAPLHF. The CDR3 DNA follows: TGTGCCAGCAGTTCTATTCGGGCACCCCTCCACTTT. The variable domain in full, completed from reference TRBV28 and TRBJ1-6, reads DVKVTQSSRYLVKRTGEKVFLECVQDMDHENMFWYRQDPGLGLRLIYFSYDVKMKEKGDIPEGYSVSREKKERFSLILESASTNQTSMYLCASSSIRAPLHFGNGTRLTVT.

In nucleotides, the CDR3 is TGTGCCAGCAGTCGGATTGGACAGGGCATCCACGAGCAGTACTTC. This sequence encodes CASSRIGQGIHEQYF. The rearrangement joins TRBV6-5 to TRBJ2-7, with 8 bases matching TRBD1. The CDR3 consists of 15 residues. V was pared by 5 bases and J by 5 bases, with 11 bases of the junction left unmatched. The germline CDR1 and CDR2 sequences are MNHEY and SVGAGI.

This chain joins TRBV3-1 (or the pseudogene TRBV3-2) and TRBJ2-7, with D possibly being TRBD2 (6 bases). This CDR3 has 14 amino acids. V lost 0 bases to trimming and J lost 3 bases, with 9 bases between them. The germline CDR1 and CDR2 sequences are LGHDT and YNNKEL (reference sequence). In nucleotides, the CDR3 is TGTGCCAGCAGCCAAGACGAGACTAGCTACGAGCAGTACTTC. Residues: CASSQDETSYEQYF.

V usage is TRBV6-5 and J usage is TRBJ1-5; maybe TRBD1 (6 bases). V was pared by 7 bases and J by 4 bases, with 14 bases between. CDR1 is MNHEY, CDR2 SVGAGI, per germline. The CDR3 runs 14 residues. In nucleotides, the CDR3 is TGTGCCAGCACCCTAGGACAGAGGAATCAGCCCCAGCATTTT. Protein: CASTLGQRNQPQHF.

The chain combines TRBV3-1 (or the pseudogene TRBV3-2) with TRBJ2-3, with 15 bases matching TRBD2. Germline V lookup: CDR1 LGHDT, CDR2 YNNKEL (reference sequence). J was trimmed by 5 bases and V by 3 bases; bases with no gene match: 3. The CDR3 is 16 amino acids. The CDR3 DNA reads as TGTGCCAGCAGCCACGGACTAGCGGGAGGGAGAGATACGCAGTATTTT. Its protein product is CASSHGLAGGRDTQYF.

The chain combines TRBV18 with TRBJ2-7, with TRBD1 matching 9 bases. J was trimmed by 2 bases and V by 3 bases; bases with no gene match: 8. Germline V gene data show CDR1 as KGHSH and CDR2 as LQKENI. This CDR3 has 16 residues. The CDR3 spells CASSPPGTGKPYEQYF. CDR3 sequence (DNA): TGTGCCAGCTCACCCCCCGGGACAGGGAAACCCTACGAGCAGTACTTC.

The rearrangement joins TRBV4-3 to TRBJ2-2; 10 nucleotides match TRBD2. CDR1 is LGHNA, CDR2 YSLEER, per germline. This CDR3 region has 17 residues. V trimming: 0 bases; J trimming: 3 bases; junction bases outside the gene matches: 4. CDR3 in amino acids: CASSQEILAGDTGELFF. The CDR3 nucleotides read TGCGCCAGCAGCCAAGAGATCCTAGCGGGGGACACCGGGGAGCTGTTTTTT.

The chain is built from TRBV19 and TRBJ1-6; 10 nucleotides match TRBD1. The CDR3 covers 13 residues. The ends lost 10 bases at V and 8 bases at J; junction bases unmatched: 5. Germline values: CDR1 LNHDA, CDR2 SQIVND (reference sequence). CDR3 sequence: CATSTGGYSPLHF. CDR3 nucleotide sequence: TGTGCCACTTCGACAGGGGGCTATTCACCCCTCCACTTT.

This chain links TRBV7-9 with TRBJ1-1, with TRBD1 identical over 7 bases. The CDR3 has 14 residues. V trimming: 5 bases; J trimming: 1 base; junction bases outside the gene matches: 4. Germline assignment: CDR1 SEHNR and CDR2 FQNEAQ (reference sequence). This chain's CDR3 is CASSLRDRNTEAFF. The CDR3 region has the DNA TGTGCCAGCAGCCTCCGGGACAGGAACACTGAAGCTTTCTTT.

This chain joins TRBV19 and TRBJ1-1; 9 nucleotides line up with TRBD1. The V gene's germline CDR1 is LNHDA and CDR2 SQIVND (reference sequence). This CDR3 region has 15 residues. The J segment lost 5 bases and the V segment lost 3 bases, leaving 7 bases of the junction unmatched. Here the CDR3 DNA reads TGTGCCAGTAGTATTGCCCGGGACAGGGTAACTGAAGCTTTCTTT. As protein: CASSIARDRVTEAFF.

The V call is TRBV6-5, the J call TRBJ1-5; 9 positions match TRBD1. The CDR3 is 15 residues long. CDR1 is MNHEY and CDR2 is SVGAGI in the germline V gene. The J segment lost 3 bases and the V segment lost 4 bases, leaving 4 bases of the junction unmatched. CDR3 region: CASSSGTGPNQPQHF. DNA for the CDR3: TGTGCCAGCAGTTCCGGGACAGGGCCCAATCAGCCCCAGCATTTT.

This clone was seen only once. V gene TRBV5-6 combines with J gene TRBJ2-3, with D unresolved. Deletions cut 0 bases from V and 7 bases from J, with 12 bases between. Germline V gene data show CDR1 as SGHDT and CDR2 as YYEEEE. This CDR3 region has 14 residues. In DNA form, the CDR3 reads TGTGCCAGCAGCTTGGAGACAAGTTGGAATACGCAGTATTTT. Translation: CASSLETSWNTQYF.

This chain uses TRBV25-1 with TRBJ1-1; D is perhaps TRBD1 (5 bases). The germline gives CDR1 MGHDK, CDR2 SYGVNS. Trimming stripped 4 bases from V and 1 base from J, with 16 bases between. This CDR3 has 16 amino acids. CDR3 sequence (DNA): TGTGCCAGCAGTGTCCTCGCTGGCAGGGCGAACACTGAAGCTTTCTTT. The encoded protein is CASSVLAGRANTEAFF.

The J gene is TRBJ2-7, the V gene TRBV6-2 or TRBV6-3; 13 positions match TRBD2. From germline, CDR1 is MNHEY and CDR2 SVGEGT. CDR3 size: 15 residues. Trimming cost V 5 bases and J 7 bases; bases outside gene matches: 8. The CDR3 bases are TGTGCCAGCAGTGACTGGACTAGCGGGAGCGGTGAGCAGTACTTC. Its protein is CASSDWTSGSGEQYF.

The V call is TRBV9, the J call TRBJ2-1; 7 nucleotides match TRBD2. The ends lost 4 bases at V and 2 bases at J; junction bases unmatched: 9. Germline lookup yields CDR1 SGDLS and CDR2 YYNGEE. The CDR3 length is 16 residues. The CDR3 DNA reads as TGTGCCAGCAGCCCTAGGGAGGGACCCCCCTACAATGAGCAGTTCTTC. Translation gives CASSPREGPPYNEQFF.

DNA for the CDR3: TGTGCCAGCAGCCTACAGGGGGCCGGTAACTATGGCTACACCTTC. It encodes CASSLQGAGNYGYTF. V and J are TRBV28 and TRBJ1-2; TRBD1 aligns across 9 bases. From germline, CDR1 is MDHEN and CDR2 SYDVKM. CDR3 length: 15 amino acids. Losses at the gene ends were 6 bases for V and 1 base for J; bases not matched to a gene: 6.

The chain couples TRBV5-8 to TRBJ1-2; 10 bases match TRBD1. The CDR3 loop spans 14 amino acids. Germline V gene sequence: CDR1 SGHTS, CDR2 YDEGEE. V shed 3 bases, J shed 4 bases, and the junction held 3 bases outside the gene matches. Here the CDR3 reads CASSSGQGSYGYTF. CDR3 sequence (DNA): TGTGCCAGCAGCTCGGGACAGGGGAGCTATGGCTACACCTTC.

The V and J genes are TRBV9 and TRBJ2-2; TRBD2 matches 10 bases. The V segment lost 3 bases and the J segment 4 bases; nucleotides outside the gene matches: 21. The CDR3 extends over 21 amino acids. The germline V gene encodes CDR1 SGDLS and CDR2 YYNGEE. The DNA for the CDR3 is TGTGCCAGCAGCGAGGGACGCTGGGTGAAGCGGGGGGGCCAACTCACCGGGGAGCTGTTTTTT. Protein sequence: CASSEGRWVKRGGQLTGELFF.